This T cell receptor (beta chain) stems from a study of Ad26.COV2.S vaccination and SARS-CoV-2 variants. The method was immunoSEQ multiplex PCR; TCRdb's version includes in-frame clones alone and lacks a portion of them. The data contain fewer than 55,000 clones, around 83% of them singletons. Study results and caveats: Breadth measured for non-spike TCRs was similar across vaccine and placebo recipients. The placebo group had lower spike-specific TCR breadth than the vaccine recipients did.

In germline, CDR1 is SGHKS, CDR2 YYEKEE (reference sequence). Trimming stripped 0 bases from V and 1 base from J, with 4 bases between. The CDR3 has 13 amino acids. Points on this clone: Its antigen is not identified.

Sequenced here: peripheral blood, sampled after recovery from COVID-19. V is TRBV5-5 and J is TRBJ1-1; no clear D gene. The sequence was collected from a human donor who had recovered from COVID-19. The CDR3 coding sequence is TGTGCCAGCAGCTTGGGTGGGAACACTGAAGCTTTCTTT. Protein sequence: CASSLGGNTEAFF.